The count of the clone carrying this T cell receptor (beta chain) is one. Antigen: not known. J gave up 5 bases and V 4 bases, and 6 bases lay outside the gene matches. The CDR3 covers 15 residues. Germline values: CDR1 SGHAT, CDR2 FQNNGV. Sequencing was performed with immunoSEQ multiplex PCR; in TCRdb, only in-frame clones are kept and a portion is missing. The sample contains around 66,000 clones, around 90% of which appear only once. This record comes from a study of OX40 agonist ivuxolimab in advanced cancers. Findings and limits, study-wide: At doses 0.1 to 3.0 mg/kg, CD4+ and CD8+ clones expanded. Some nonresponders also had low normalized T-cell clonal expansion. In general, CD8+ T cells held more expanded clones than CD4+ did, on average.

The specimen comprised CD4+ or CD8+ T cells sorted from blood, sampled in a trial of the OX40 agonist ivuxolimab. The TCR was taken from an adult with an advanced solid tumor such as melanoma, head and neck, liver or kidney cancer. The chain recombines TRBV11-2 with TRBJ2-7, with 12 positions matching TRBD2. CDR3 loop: CASSWTSGAPDEQYF. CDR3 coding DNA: TGTGCCAGCAGCTGGACTAGCGGGGCGCCAGACGAGCAGTACTTC.